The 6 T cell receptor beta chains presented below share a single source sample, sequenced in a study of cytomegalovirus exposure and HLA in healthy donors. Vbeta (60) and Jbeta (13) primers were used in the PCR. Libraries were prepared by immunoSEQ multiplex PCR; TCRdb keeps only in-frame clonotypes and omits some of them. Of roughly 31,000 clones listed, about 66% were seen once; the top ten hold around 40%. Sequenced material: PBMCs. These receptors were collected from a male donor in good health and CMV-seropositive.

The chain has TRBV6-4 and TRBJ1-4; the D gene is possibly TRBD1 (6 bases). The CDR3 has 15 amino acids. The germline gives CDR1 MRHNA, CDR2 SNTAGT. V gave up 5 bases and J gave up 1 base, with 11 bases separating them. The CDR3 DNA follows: TGTGCCAGCAGTCCAGGGGAGGGAACTAATGAAAAACTGTTTTTT. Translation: CASSPGEGTNEKLFF.

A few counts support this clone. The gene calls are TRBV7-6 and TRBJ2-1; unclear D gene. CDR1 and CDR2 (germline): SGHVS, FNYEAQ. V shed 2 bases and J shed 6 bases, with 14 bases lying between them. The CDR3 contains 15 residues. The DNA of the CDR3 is TGTGCCAGCAGCTTAAGTAGTCCGAGAGTCAATGAGCAGTTCTTC. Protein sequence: CASSLSSPRVNEQFF. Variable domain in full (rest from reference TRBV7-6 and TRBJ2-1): GAGVSQSPRYKVTKRGQDVALRCDPISGHVSLYWYRQALGQGPEFLTYFNYEAQQDKSGLPNDRFSAERPEGSISTLTIQRTEQRDSAMYRCASSLSSPRVNEQFFGPGTRLTVL.

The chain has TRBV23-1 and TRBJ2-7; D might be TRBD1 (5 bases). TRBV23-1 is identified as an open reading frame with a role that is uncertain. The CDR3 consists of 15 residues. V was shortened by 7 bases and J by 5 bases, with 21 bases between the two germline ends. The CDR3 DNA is TGCGCCAGCACCCTAAAAGGGGTTTTCTTCCACGAGCAGTACTTC. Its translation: CASTLKGVFFHEQYF.

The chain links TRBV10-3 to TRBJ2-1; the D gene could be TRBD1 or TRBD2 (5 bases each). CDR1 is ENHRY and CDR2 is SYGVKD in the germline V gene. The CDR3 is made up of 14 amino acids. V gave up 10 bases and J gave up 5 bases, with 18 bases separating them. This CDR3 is CASREGSRDNEQFF. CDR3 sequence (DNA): TGTGCCAGCCGTGAGGGGAGTCGGGACAATGAGCAGTTCTTC.

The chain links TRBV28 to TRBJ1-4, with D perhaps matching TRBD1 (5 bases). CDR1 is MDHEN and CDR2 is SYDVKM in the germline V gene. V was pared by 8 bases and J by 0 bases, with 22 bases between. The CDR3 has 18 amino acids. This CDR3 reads CASGGGAGAHTTNEKLFF. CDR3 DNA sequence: TGTGCCAGCGGCGGGGGAGCAGGAGCTCACACAACTAATGAAAAACTGTTTTTT.

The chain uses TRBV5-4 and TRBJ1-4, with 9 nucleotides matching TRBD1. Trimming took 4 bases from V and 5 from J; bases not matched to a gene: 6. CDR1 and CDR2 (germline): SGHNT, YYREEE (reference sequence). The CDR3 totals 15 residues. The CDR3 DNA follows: TGTGCCAGCAGCCCGGGTGGGACAGGGAATGAAAAACTGTTTTTT. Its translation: CASSPGGTGNEKLFF.